Below, 5 T cell receptor beta chains from the same sample are listed, as sequenced in a study of T cell responses to AZD1222 COVID-19 vaccine. Data came from immunoSEQ multiplex PCR; TCRdb stores just in-frame clones and leaves some out. The sample holds 100,000 or so clones, around 87% seen once. The specimen comprised peripheral blood, sampled on day 0 of AZD1222 vaccination. These receptors all come from an adult in good health.

Only one count was recorded for this clone. The chain is built from TRBV13 and TRBJ1-5; TRBD1 might be the D (6 bases). The CDR3 is made up of 14 amino acids. Germline V gene data show CDR1 as PRHDT and CDR2 as FYEKMQ (reference sequence). The germline V and J ends were trimmed by 3 bases and 1 base, with 7 bases remaining between them. The CDR3 spells CASSLGGSNQPQHF. The CDR3 DNA follows: TGTGCCAGCAGCTTGGGGGGCAGCAATCAGCCCCAGCATTTT.

The chain is built from TRBV7-2 and TRBJ1-5; D perhaps matches TRBD1 (5 bases). Germline V gene data show CDR1 as SGHTA and CDR2 as FQGNSA. V was shortened by 2 bases and J by 2 bases, with 13 bases between the two germline ends. This CDR3 spans 16 amino acids. DNA of the CDR3: TGTGCCAGCAGCTTAACCGGGACGTCGGGCAATCAGCCCCAGCATTTT. It codes for CASSLTGTSGNQPQHF. Looking up the rest from reference TRBV7-2 and TRBJ1-5 gives the full variable domain: GAGVSQSPSNKVTEKGKDVELRCDPISGHTALYWYRQSLGQGLEFLIYFQGNSAPDKSGLPSDRFSAERTGGSVSTLTIQRTQQEDSAVYLCASSLTGTSGNQPQHFGDGTRLSIL.

This CDR3 reads CASSEIPGLNEQFF. CDR3 DNA: TGTGCCAGCAGTGAAATCCCAGGGCTGAATGAGCAGTTCTTC. This chain joins TRBV25-1 and TRBJ2-1; weak D call: TRBD1 (5 bases). This CDR3 spans 14 amino acids. The germline V and J ends were trimmed by 2 bases and 7 bases, with 12 bases remaining between them. Germline CDR1 is MGHDK and CDR2 is SYGVNS.

This chain links TRBV6-6 with TRBJ2-7, with D tentatively TRBD2 (6 bases). The CDR3 spans 15 residues. Germline-derived CDR1 and CDR2 are MNHNY and SVGAGI (reference sequence). V lost 5 bases, J lost 5 bases, and 19 bases lay in between. The CDR3 protein is CASSHSGPGRDEQYF. The CDR3 nucleotides read TGTGCCAGCAGTCATAGCGGTCCTGGACGGGACGAGCAGTACTTC.

This clone has a single count. The V and J genes are TRBV28 and TRBJ2-7, with 7 bases that match TRBD1. Germline values: CDR1 MDHEN, CDR2 SYDVKM. The V gene end was trimmed by 10 bases and the J gene end by 4 bases; junction bases not matched to a gene: 10. The CDR3 has 13 residues. Here the CDR3 reads CATYRRGSYEQYF. The CDR3, as DNA: TGTGCCACCTATCGCAGGGGGTCTTACGAGCAGTACTTC. Drawing the rest from reference TRBV28 and TRBJ2-7, the complete variable domain is DVKVTQSSRYLVKRTGEKVFLECVQDMDHENMFWYRQDPGLGLRLIYFSYDVKMKEKGDIPEGYSVSREKKERFSLILESASTNQTSMYLCATYRRGSYEQYFGPGTRLTVT.